This T cell receptor (beta chain) was retrieved from a study of blood T cell repertoires in COVID-19. TCRdb keeps only in-frame clones here, not all; method: immunoSEQ multiplex PCR. Counted here are approximately 330,000 clones, 87% occurring once; the ten biggest clones make up around 9.9%. Trimming left V 1 base short and J 4 bases short, with 15 bases between. Per germline, CDR1 SGHTA and CDR2 FQGTGA. The CDR3 is 16 residues long. This clone was observed once. V is TRBV7-3 and J is TRBJ2-3, with D maybe TRBD2 (6 bases). Specimen: peripheral blood. The receptor comes from a man between 25 and 39 years old with COVID-19, enrolled during active disease. CDR3 coding DNA: TGTGCCAGCAGCTTAATAGCGGCTCAGGGCGCAGATACGCAGTATTTT. This sequence encodes CASSLIAAQGADTQYF.